The rows below give T cell receptor beta chains drawn from one sample of a study of cytomegalovirus exposure and HLA in healthy donors. The data were produced by immunoSEQ multiplex PCR, yet TCRdb's version contains in-frame clones alone and is incomplete. The repertoire shows tens of thousands of clones; the top ten hold roughly 5.9%. The sample comprised PBMCs. The receptors here all came from a human donor in good health. CDR3s include the opening cysteine and the closing phenylalanine or tryptophan. A D gene is named only where the DNA matches it firmly.

v_call	j_call	d_call	cdr3_aa	cdr3_nt
TRBV5-1	TRBJ2-1	TRBD1	CASSLKVRGTGLNEQFF	TGCGCCAGCAGCTTGAAGGTCCGGGGGACAGGGCTGAATGAGCAGTTCTTC
TRBV2	TRBJ2-6	NA	CASSPTQVFSGANVLTF	TGTGCCAGCAGTCCAACCCAGGTATTCTCTGGGGCCAACGTCCTGACTTTC
TRBV28	TRBJ1-1	NA	CASIKGGGRWTEAFF	TGTGCCAGCATTAAGGGGGGCGGGAGGTGGACTGAAGCTTTCTTT
TRBV6-6	TRBJ2-3	NA	CASSSPGDTQYF	TGTGCCAGCAGTTCCCCCGGGGATACGCAGTATTTT
TRBV6-1	TRBJ1-5	NA	CASSVGMGQPQHF	TGTGCCAGCAGTGTCGGGATGGGTCAGCCCCAGCATTTT
TRBV5-1	TRBJ1-6	TRBD1	CASSLEGTGNSPLHF	TGCGCCAGCAGCTTGGAGGGGACAGGGAATTCACCCCTCCACTTT
TRBV28	TRBJ2-7	NA	CASSLRGGVSSYEQYF	TGTGCCAGCAGCCTCCGCGGGGGCGTAAGCTCCTACGAGCAGTACTTC
TRBV2	TRBJ2-2	NA	CASTLTGNTGELFF	TGTGCCAGCACTCTGACGGGGAACACCGGGGAGCTGTTTTTT
TRBV6-1	TRBJ2-7	NA	CASSEGGHSSYEQYF	TGTGCCAGCAGTGAAGGAGGACACTCTTCCTACGAGCAGTACTTC
TRBV6-6	TRBJ1-6	TRBD1	CASRGQLNSPLHF	TGTGCCAGCAGGGGACAGCTAAATTCACCCCTCCACTTT
TRBV18	TRBJ1-1	NA	CASSPRDSNEAFF	TGTGCCAGCTCACCCCGGGACTCGAACGAAGCTTTCTTT
TRBV4-1	TRBJ2-2	NA	CASSQVSRVVTGELFF	TGCGCCAGCAGCCAAGTGTCCAGGGTGGTTACCGGGGAGCTGTTTTTT
TRBV10-2	TRBJ2-5	NA	CASSESGLYVGGQETQYF	TGCGCCAGCAGTGAGTCGGGGTTGTATGTCGGGGGCCAAGAGACCCAGTACTTC
TRBV19	TRBJ2-1	TRBD2	CATQSGGAREQFF	TGTGCCACTCAAAGCGGGGGGGCCAGAGAGCAGTTCTTC
TRBV7-3	TRBJ1-1	TRBD1	CASSPQGQSMNTEAFF	TGTGCCAGCAGCCCCCAGGGACAGAGCATGAACACTGAAGCTTTCTTT
TRBV5-1	TRBJ1-4	NA	CASRGPTTNEKLFF	TGCGCCAGCAGGGGGCCGACAACTAATGAAAAACTGTTTTTT
TRBV28	TRBJ1-2	TRBD1	CASRARDRVVEGYTF	TGTGCCAGCCGGGCCAGGGACAGGGTAGTGGAGGGCTACACCTTC
TRBV18	TRBJ1-2	NA	CASSRDPLGGYTF	TGTGCCAGCTCACGCGACCCCCTAGGTGGCTACACCTTC
TRBV5-5	TRBJ1-3	NA	CASSLGQASGNTIYF	TGTGCCAGCAGCTTGGGACAGGCGTCGGGAAACACCATATATTTT
TRBV18	TRBJ1-2	NA	CASSPYVGADGYTF	TGTGCCAGCTCACCATATGTAGGGGCAGACGGCTACACCTTC
TRBV5-1	TRBJ1-1	TRBD1	CASSLAPGTGKNTEAFF	TGCGCCAGCAGCTTGGCCCCCGGGACAGGGAAGAACACTGAAGCTTTCTTT
TRBV14	TRBJ2-7	NA	CASSQVGIGEQYF	TGTGCCAGCAGCCAAGTTGGCATTGGCGAGCAGTACTTC
TRBV7-9	TRBJ1-5	NA	CASSHEDQPQHF	TGTGCCAGCAGCCACGAGGATCAGCCCCAGCATTTT
TRBV27	TRBJ1-2	NA	CASTTNSDSATHGYTF	TGTGCCAGCACCACTAATTCCGACAGCGCGACCCATGGCTACACCTTC
TRBV30	TRBJ1-1	NA	CAWSAGYTEAFF	TGTGCCTGGAGTGCAGGGTACACTGAAGCTTTCTTT
TRBV4-1	TRBJ2-1	NA	CASSQVGQYNEQFF	TGCGCCAGCAGCCAAGTTGGGCAATACAATGAGCAGTTCTTC
TRBV6-5	TRBJ2-7	NA	CASSYDSTGSYEQYF	TGTGCCAGCAGTTACGACTCTACAGGATCCTACGAGCAGTACTTC
TRBV5-6	TRBJ1-2	NA	CASSLVSQYGYGYTF	TGTGCCAGCAGCTTGGTCAGTCAATATGGCTATGGCTACACCTTC
TRBV7-3	TRBJ1-4	TRBD1	CASSLTGTGAEKLFF	TGTGCCAGCAGCTTAACCGGGACAGGGGCCGAAAAACTGTTTTTT
TRBV5-1	TRBJ2-1	TRBD1	CASSWVGQGGDEQFF	TGCGCCAGCAGCTGGGTGGGACAGGGGGGTGATGAGCAGTTCTTC
TRBV28	TRBJ1-1	NA	CASSSRQRSNTEAFF	TGTGCCAGCAGTTCCCGACAGAGATCTAACACTGAAGCTTTCTTT
TRBV7-6	TRBJ2-1	TRBD1	CASSLGQGPPYSYNEQFF	TGTGCCAGCAGCTTAGGACAGGGCCCTCCTTACTCCTACAATGAGCAGTTCTTC
TRBV19	TRBJ1-6	TRBD1	CASSTPRTGGYNSPLHF	TGTGCCAGTAGTACCCCTAGGACAGGGGGTTATAATTCACCCCTCCACTTT
TRBV5-5	TRBJ2-7	TRBD1	CASSFRGQEQYF	TGTGCCAGCAGCTTTAGGGGACAGGAGCAGTACTTC
TRBV14	TRBJ1-2	NA	CASSQTPGTSYGYTF	TGTGCCAGCAGCCAGACCCCCGGGACATCATATGGCTACACCTTC
TRBV5-1	TRBJ1-4	TRBD1	CASSLAPTGLPEKLFF	TGCGCCAGCAGCTTGGCCCCGACAGGGCTCCCTGAAAAACTGTTTTTT
TRBV10-3	TRBJ2-7	NA	CAISESQGDYEQYF	TGTGCCATCAGTGAGAGCCAGGGTGACTACGAGCAGTACTTC
TRBV7-8	TRBJ1-2	NA	CAVQGPRLSGYTF	TGTGCCGTCCAGGGGCCTCGCTTGTCTGGCTACACCTTC
TRBV9	TRBJ1-3	TRBD1	CASSPTGGFLTGNTIYF	TGTGCCAGCAGCCCGACAGGGGGCTTTCTGACTGGAAACACCATATATTTT
TRBV6-6	TRBJ2-7	TRBD1	CASRPGGAGEQYF	TGTGCCAGCCGACCAGGGGGCGCGGGGGAGCAGTACTTC
TRBV5-1	TRBJ2-1	NA	CASSLEGDPDNEQFF	TGCGCCAGCAGCTTGGAGGGGGACCCCGACAATGAGCAGTTCTTC
TRBV5-4	TRBJ1-1	TRBD1	CASSLTGDTEAFF	TGTGCCAGCAGCTTGACAGGGGACACTGAAGCTTTCTTT
TRBV28	TRBJ1-6	NA	CASCPGGNNSPLHF	TGTGCCAGTTGCCCGGGGGGGAATAATTCACCCCTCCACTTT
TRBV10-1	TRBJ2-7	TRBD1	CASSDRGRSYEQYF	TGCGCCAGCAGTGACAGGGGGCGCTCCTACGAGCAGTACTTC
TRBV28	TRBJ2-3	TRBD2	CASSFSGASTDTQYF	TGTGCCAGCAGTTTTAGCGGGGCTAGCACAGATACGCAGTATTTT
TRBV6-5	TRBJ2-6	NA	CASSSSRRSGANVLTF	TGTGCCAGCAGTTCCTCGAGGCGGTCCGGGGCCAACGTCCTGACTTTC
TRBV6-1	TRBJ1-1	TRBD1	CASAGGPTEAFF	TGTGCCTCCGCAGGGGGGCCCACTGAAGCTTTCTTT
TRBV9	TRBJ1-3	TRBD1	CASSPGTGAGNTIYF	TGTGCCAGCAGCCCCGGGACAGGGGCCGGAAACACCATATATTTT
TRBV19	TRBJ1-5	TRBD1	CASSPRTGDNQPQHF	TGTGCCAGTAGTCCCCGGACAGGGGACAATCAGCCCCAGCATTTT
TRBV30	TRBJ1-2	NA	CAWSVDLNYGYTF	TGTGCCTGGAGTGTAGACTTAAACTATGGCTACACCTTC
TRBV19	TRBJ1-5	TRBD1	CASSADRGRSQPQHF	TGTGCCAGTAGTGCCGACAGGGGGCGCAGTCAGCCCCAGCATTTT
TRBV6-6	TRBJ1-2	NA	CASRSQEGSKGYTF	TGTGCCAGCAGATCCCAGGAGGGGTCAAAAGGCTACACCTTC
TRBV11-2	TRBJ1-4	TRBD1	CASSSAGTGSEKLFF	TGTGCCAGCAGTTCAGCCGGGACAGGGAGTGAAAAACTGTTTTTT
TRBV11-2	TRBJ1-1	TRBD1	CASSLEGNRGYTEAFF	TGTGCCAGCAGCTTAGAAGGTAACAGGGGATACACTGAAGCTTTCTTT